This passage covers 22 T cell receptor beta chains from one sample sequenced in a study of blood T cell repertoires in COVID-19. Using immunoSEQ multiplex PCR, the repertoire was profiled, and TCRdb retains in-frame clones only, with some absent. The sample contains about 670,000 clones, 70% to 90% of which appear only once. Material for sequencing was peripheral blood. The source of these receptors is a woman under 30 with acute or convalescent COVID-19.

This clone was recorded a few times. J is TRBJ2-2 and V is TRBV6-5, with 7 bases fitting TRBD1. The trim removed 0 bases at V and 3 bases at J, leaving 4 bases unmatched. This CDR3 spans 16 amino acids. Germline V gene lookup returns CDR1 MNHEY and CDR2 SVGAGI. This chain's CDR3 is CASSYSTGSDTGELFF. In nucleotides, the CDR3 is TGTGCCAGCAGTTACTCGACAGGGAGCGACACCGGGGAGCTGTTTTTT.

V usage is TRBV27 and J usage is TRBJ1-4; D may be TRBD1 (5 bases). The V gene's germline CDR1 is MNHEY and CDR2 SMNVEV (reference sequence). The CDR3 contains 13 residues. V was clipped by 6 bases and J by 7 bases, with 12 bases between them. CDR3 DNA: TGTGCCAGCAGCAGGGTAGGGCGTGAAAAACTGTTTTTT. Protein: CASSRVGREKLFF.

J is TRBJ2-2 and V is TRBV3-1 (or the pseudogene TRBV3-2), with a possible D match to TRBD2 (5 bases). Trimming stripped 4 bases from V and 8 bases from J, with 20 bases between. The CDR3 has 16 residues. CDR1 is LGHDT and CDR2 is YNNKEL in the germline V gene (reference sequence). CDR3 coding DNA: TGTGCCAGCAGCCCCCCCACGGGGTCAACAAGTGGGGAGCTGTTTTTT. Encoded protein: CASSPPTGSTSGELFF.

The chain recombines TRBV7-2 with TRBJ1-2, with 7 bases that match TRBD1. Germline CDR1 and CDR2: SGHTA and FQGNSA. With V trimmed by 1 base and J by 5 bases, 13 bases remained unmatched. CDR3 length: 17 amino acids. The CDR3 DNA reads TGTGCCAGCAGCTTAGGGGGGACAGCCCGATCTCTATATGGCTACACCTTC. Protein product: CASSLGGTARSLYGYTF.

J is TRBJ1-2 and V is TRBV3-1 (or the pseudogene TRBV3-2), with TRBD1 matching 9 bases. The CDR3 spans 14 residues. V dropped 1 base and J dropped 8; count of bases not matched to a gene: 5. The germline CDR1 and CDR2 sequences are LGHDT and YNNKEL (reference sequence). DNA for the CDR3: TGTGCCAGCAGCCAAGGGGACAGGGTAGGGGGCTACACCTTC. Protein product: CASSQGDRVGGYTF.

The chain joins TRBV4-1 to TRBJ1-1; D may be TRBD1 (5 bases). This CDR3 is 14 amino acids long. V dropped 0 bases and J dropped 7 bases, with 12 bases sitting between them. Germline V CDR1 and CDR2: MGHRA, YSYEKL. Here the CDR3 reads CASSQEGGGSEAFF. The CDR3 region has the DNA TGCGCCAGCAGCCAAGAAGGTGGGGGGAGTGAAGCTTTCTTT.

The chain is built from TRBV5-4 and TRBJ2-7; 11 bases map to TRBD2. Germline lookup yields CDR1 SGHNT and CDR2 YYREEE (reference sequence). The CDR3 has 15 amino acids. V shed 3 bases and J 4 bases; nucleotides not matched to a gene: 6. The DNA of the CDR3 is TGTGCCAGCAGCTCGGTAGCGGGGGGGCAATACGAGCAGTACTTC. Its translation is CASSSVAGGQYEQYF.

J is TRBJ2-7 and V is TRBV5-1; a weak D match, TRBD1 (6 bases). Trimming took off 0 bases at V and 0 bases at J, with 10 bases between the two ends. This CDR3 is built from 15 residues. Germline V CDR1 and CDR2: SGHRS, YFSETQ. CDR3 coding DNA: TGCGCCAGCAGCTTGGGGCCAGGGGACTCCTACGAGCAGTACTTC. It codes for CASSLGPGDSYEQYF. Supplemented by reference TRBV5-1 and TRBJ2-7, the full variable domain reads KAGVTQTPRYLIKTRGQQVTLSCSPISGHRSVSWYQQTPGQGLQFLFEYFSETQRNKGNFPGRFSGRQFSNSRSEMNVSTLELGDSALYLCASSLGPGDSYEQYFGPGTRLTVT.

The chain has TRBV5-1 and TRBJ2-7, with D possibly matching TRBD2 (5 bases). The CDR3 is made up of 14 amino acids. CDR1 is SGHRS and CDR2 is YFSETQ in the germline V gene. V was clipped by 0 bases and J by 2 bases, with 9 bases between them. The CDR3 loop is CASSLASGTYEQYF. The CDR3, as DNA: TGCGCCAGCAGCTTGGCGTCCGGGACCTACGAGCAGTACTTC.

The chain employs TRBV12-3 or TRBV12-4 and TRBJ2-1, with D tentatively TRBD2 (5 bases). V lost 5 bases, J lost 13 bases, and 12 bases lay in between. The CDR3 covers 11 residues. This CDR3 is CASSLGLSQFF. For the CDR3, the DNA is TGTGCCAGCAGTCTAGGACTTAGTCAGTTCTTC.

The CDR3 sequence is CASSSPAGGYDTEAFF. The CDR3 DNA reads TGTGCCAGCAGCTCCCCCGCAGGGGGCTATGACACTGAAGCTTTCTTT. The gene calls are TRBV13 and TRBJ1-1, with TRBD1 identical over 8 bases. The CDR3 has 16 residues. Germline assignment: CDR1 PRHDT and CDR2 FYEKMQ (reference sequence). V lost 4 bases, J lost 3 bases, and 10 bases stayed unmatched.

The chain is built from TRBV18 and TRBJ2-1; 7 positions agree with TRBD1. Germline loops: CDR1 KGHSH, CDR2 LQKENI. This CDR3 spans 17 amino acids. The J segment lost 4 bases and the V segment lost 1 base, leaving 10 bases of the junction unmatched. CDR3 loop: CASSPQDRSSVYNEQFF. DNA for the CDR3: TGTGCCAGCTCACCACAGGACAGGTCTTCGGTTTACAATGAGCAGTTCTTC.

This chain uses TRBV5-1 with TRBJ2-1, with TRBD2 matching 8 bases. Germline CDR1 SGHRS, CDR2 YFSETQ. V was clipped by 8 bases and J by 3 bases; unmatched bases: 7. CDR3 length equals 14 residues. The DNA of the CDR3 is TGCGCCAGTACTATCGGGGGGGACTACAATGAGCAGTTCTTC. It is translated as CASTIGGDYNEQFF.

This clone was observed many times. The CDR3 is CASTPQGDTGELFF. CDR3 in DNA: TGTGCCAGCACTCCTCAGGGGGACACCGGGGAGCTGTTTTTT. The chain recombines TRBV4-2 with TRBJ2-2; TRBD1 aligns across 7 bases. J gave up 3 bases and V 7 bases, and 5 bases lay outside the gene matches. This CDR3 has 14 residues. Germline V lookup: CDR1 LGHNA, CDR2 YNFKEQ.

This sequence joins TRBV5-4 and TRBJ1-6; the match to TRBD1 covers 7 bases. The CDR3 spans 15 residues. Unmatched junction bases numbered 8, after V lost 4 bases and J lost 7 bases. Germline lookup yields CDR1 SGHNT and CDR2 YYREEE (reference sequence). The CDR3 is CASSRQTGRNSPLHF. For the CDR3, the DNA is TGTGCCAGCAGCAGGCAGACAGGGAGAAATTCACCCCTCCACTTT.

This rearrangement joins TRBV20-1 to TRBJ2-7; possible D gene TRBD1, 6 bases. Germline loops: CDR1 DFQATT, CDR2 SNEGSKA (reference sequence). V shed 6 bases and J shed 5 bases, with 11 bases lying between them. This CDR3 contains 11 residues. CDR3 amino acids: CSATGFDEQYF. DNA for the CDR3: TGCAGTGCCACAGGGTTTGACGAGCAGTACTTC.

The chain links TRBV4-2 to TRBJ1-6, with D perhaps matching TRBD1 (5 bases). CDR1 and CDR2 (germline): LGHNA, YNFKEQ. CDR3 length equals 18 residues. The germline V and J ends were trimmed by 0 bases and 9 bases, with 21 bases remaining between them. In DNA, the CDR3 is TGTGCCAGCAGCCAAGATATATTATTAGGGGTTGGGGTTTCACCCCTCCACTTT. This encodes CASSQDILLGVGVSPLHF.

This chain connects TRBV5-1 to TRBJ1-4; tentatively, D is TRBD1 (5 bases). The V gene lost 0 bases and the J gene lost 8 bases, with 14 bases spanning the gap. Germline CDR1 is SGHRS and CDR2 is YFSETQ. The CDR3 contains 15 residues. The CDR3 reads CASSLDGGAGEKLFF. The CDR3 nucleotides read TGCGCCAGCAGCTTGGATGGGGGTGCGGGAGAAAAACTGTTTTTT.

V and J are TRBV5-1 and TRBJ1-5; the D is unclear. This CDR3 has 15 amino acids. From germline, CDR1 is SGHRS and CDR2 YFSETQ. V lost 0 bases and J lost 5, with 12 bases in between. Here the CDR3 reads CASSLGAGNHQPQHF. CDR3 bases: TGCGCCAGCAGCTTGGGAGCGGGAAACCATCAGCCCCAGCATTTT.

On this clone: Other DNA sequences within the sample encode an identical CDR3. The J gene is TRBJ1-5, the V gene TRBV6-5; 9 nucleotides line up with TRBD1. V was clipped by 5 bases and J by 7 bases; unmatched bases: 3. The CDR3 is 13 amino acids. Germline lookup yields CDR1 MNHEY and CDR2 SVGAGI. The CDR3 reads CASSRDRVQPQHF. CDR3 in DNA: TGTGCCAGCAGTCGGGACAGGGTACAGCCCCAGCATTTT.

CDR3 nucleotides: TGTGCCAGCTCACCCGGACGGCGGCGGGACACTGAAGCTTTCTTT. Translated, it gives CASSPGRRRDTEAFF. The gene calls are TRBV18 and TRBJ1-1; D call uncertain. The germline CDR1 and CDR2 sequences are KGHSH and LQKENI. Trimming cost V 3 bases and J 3 bases, with 14 bases left between them. The CDR3 has 15 residues.

The V call is TRBV28, the J call TRBJ1-5; a weak D match, TRBD1 (6 bases). This CDR3 region has 18 residues. V was trimmed by 4 bases and J by 1 base, leaving 20 bases between them. Germline V gene lookup returns CDR1 MDHEN and CDR2 SYDVKM. CDR3 coding DNA: TGTGCCAGCAGTTATACGAAAAGTGGGCAGGGGAGCAATCAGCCCCAGCATTTT. It specifies CASSYTKSGQGSNQPQHF. The full variable domain, completed using reference TRBV28 and TRBJ1-5, is DVKVTQSSRYLVKRTGEKVFLECVQDMDHENMFWYRQDPGLGLRLIYFSYDVKMKEKGDIPEGYSVSREKKERFSLILESASTNQTSMYLCASSYTKSGQGSNQPQHFGDGTRLSIL.